These 3 T cell receptor beta chains were all obtained from the same sample, sequenced in a study of T cell responses to AZD1222 COVID-19 vaccine. TCRdb's table, derived via immunoSEQ multiplex PCR, lists solely in-frame clones and lacks some. The sample yields about 100,000 clones, approximately 91% seen once. The source was peripheral blood, collected 28 days after the second AZD1222 dose. The receptor source for this set is an adult who received the AZD1222 COVID-19 vaccine.

This chain joins TRBV7-9 and TRBJ1-6, with D unresolved. V lost 4 bases and J 7 bases, leaving 11 bases between the germline ends. The CDR3 has 14 residues. CDR1 and CDR2 (germline): SEHNR, FQNEAQ (reference sequence). The chain's CDR3 is CASSSEILNSPLHF. Written as DNA, the CDR3 is TGTGCCAGCAGCTCAGAAATTCTAAATTCACCCCTCCACTTT. The entire variable domain, with the rest obtained from reference TRBV7-9 and TRBJ1-6, is as follows: DTGVSQNPRHKITKRGQNVTFRCDPISEHNRLYWYRQTLGQGPEFLTYFQNEAQLEKSRLLSDRFSAERPKGSFSTLEIQRTEQGDSAMYLCASSSEILNSPLHFGNGTRLTVT.

The chain recombines TRBV2 with TRBJ2-7; 11 nucleotides agree with TRBD2. Germline trimming cut 4 bases from V and 6 bases from J; bases unmatched to any gene: 8. Germline V gene data show CDR1 as SNHLY and CDR2 as FYNNEI. The CDR3 is 15 residues long. This CDR3 is CASSGNSGRALEQYF. As DNA, the CDR3 is TGTGCCAGCAGTGGAAATAGCGGGAGGGCCCTCGAGCAGTACTTC. The full variable domain, completed using reference TRBV2 and TRBJ2-7, is EPEVTQTPSHQVTQMGQEVILRCVPISNHLYFYWYRQILGQKVEFLVSFYNNEISEKSEIFDDQFSVERPDGSNFTLKIRSTKLEDSAMYFCASSGNSGRALEQYFGPGTRLTVT.

The rearrangement uses TRBV6-5 and TRBJ1-1; TRBD1 agrees at 7 bases. The CDR3 sequence is 15 residues long. Germline CDR1 MNHEY, CDR2 SVGAGI. After removal of 6 bases from V and 3 bases from J, the junction contained 10 bases not matched to a gene. The CDR3: CASRSQGTADTEAFF. CDR3 bases: TGTGCCAGCAGGTCACAGGGGACAGCGGACACTGAAGCTTTCTTT.